A single sample gave rise to the 32 T cell receptor beta chains below, sequenced in a study of OX40 agonist ivuxolimab in advanced cancers. Sequenced by immunoSEQ multiplex PCR; TCRdb stores in-frame clones only, minus some. The table records about 19,000 clones, roughly 79% of them present only once. The sample was CD4+ or CD8+ T cells sorted from blood, taken in a trial of the OX40 agonist ivuxolimab. Every receptor here comes from an adult with an advanced solid tumor such as melanoma, head and neck, liver or kidney cancer.

The genes are TRBV5-4 and TRBJ2-3; the D gene is possibly TRBD2 (5 bases). Germline CDR1 is SGHNT and CDR2 is YYREEE (reference sequence). CDR3 length: 15 amino acids. V was clipped by 1 base and J by 5 bases, with 14 bases between them. CDR3 amino acids: CASSLIPRGIDTQYF. The CDR3, as DNA: TGTGCCAGCAGCTTGATTCCTAGAGGGATAGATACGCAGTATTTT.

This rearrangement joins TRBV15 to TRBJ2-2, with 10 bases fitting TRBD1. The CDR3 consists of 15 residues. Germline CDR1 and CDR2: LNHNV and YYDKDF (reference sequence). Trimming cost V 4 bases and J 7 bases; bases outside gene matches: 6. CDR3 coding DNA: TGTGCCACCAGCAAGACAGGGGGCGCGATCGGGGAGCTGTTTTTT. This translates into CATSKTGGAIGELFF.

Notes on this clone: One junction end disagrees with the germline gene, perhaps due to a read error. V usage is TRBV28 and J usage is TRBJ2-3, with a weak D call TRBD1 (6 bases). Germline V lookup: CDR1 MDHEN, CDR2 SYDVKM. This CDR3 spans 12 amino acids. Here the CDR3 DNA reads TGTGCCAGCAGTGGGGACACTCAATTTCGGGCGTTT. Its translation: CASSGDTQFRAF.

The chain joins TRBV10-2 to TRBJ2-1; TRBD1 might be the D (6 bases). V lost 10 bases and J lost 4, with 17 bases in between. CDR3 length: 14 residues. Germline V gene sequence: CDR1 WSHSY, CDR2 SAAADI. In DNA form, the CDR3 reads TGCGCCACCCAGACAGGAGTGGGTTACAATGAGCAGTTCTTC. This encodes CATQTGVGYNEQFF.

J is TRBJ2-7 and V is TRBV6-6; D is perhaps TRBD1 or TRBD2 (5 bases each). The V end was cut by 6 bases, the J end by 0 bases, with 15 bases between. The CDR3 contains 15 residues. Germline CDR1 MNHNY, CDR2 SVGAGI (reference sequence). CDR3 protein: CASSQYGAGSYEQYF. As DNA, the CDR3 is TGTGCCAGCAGCCAATATGGGGCGGGCTCCTACGAGCAGTACTTC.

V gene TRBV14 combines with J gene TRBJ1-2; no reliable D call. Germline V gene lookup returns CDR1 SGHDN and CDR2 FVKESK. Trimming took off 1 base at V and 2 bases at J, with 14 bases between the two ends. CDR3 length equals 16 residues. The CDR3 region is CASSQVQGNYNYGYTF. CDR3 DNA sequence: TGTGCCAGCAGCCAAGTACAAGGGAATTACAACTATGGCTACACCTTC.

This clone was seen a few times. The chain uses TRBV7-2 and TRBJ2-1, with D perhaps matching TRBD1 (6 bases). Trimming pared 5 bases from V and 7 bases from J, leaving 12 bases between. Germline assignment: CDR1 SGHTA and CDR2 FQGNSA. There are 13 residues in the CDR3. CDR3 amino acids: CASSPQGRNEQFF. CDR3 DNA: TGTGCCAGCAGCCCCCAGGGGCGGAATGAGCAGTTCTTC.

This sequence joins TRBV28 and TRBJ2-1; 12 bases align to TRBD2. V gave up 6 bases and J gave up 0 bases; unmatched junction bases: 9. Germline values: CDR1 MDHEN, CDR2 SYDVKM. The CDR3 sequence is 18 residues long. The CDR3 spells CASSPTSGGPSSYNEQFF. The CDR3 bases are TGTGCCAGCAGCCCTACTAGCGGGGGGCCGAGCTCCTACAATGAGCAGTTCTTC.

The chain links TRBV4-3 to TRBJ2-7; TRBD2 might be the D (6 bases). Germline CDR1 is LGHNA and CDR2 is YSLEER. This CDR3 is built from 15 residues. V lost 0 bases to trimming and J lost 3 bases, with 12 bases between them. CDR3 region: CASSQDHSGFYEQYF. The CDR3 nucleotides are TGCGCCAGCAGCCAAGATCATAGCGGATTCTACGAGCAGTACTTC.

The chain is built from TRBV10-1 and TRBJ2-5, with D perhaps TRBD2 (5 bases). The J call is uncertain, as TRBJ2-7 better fits the DNA end. CDR3 length: 14 amino acids. CDR1 is WNHNN and CDR2 is SYGVQD in the germline V gene (reference sequence). The CDR3 sequence: CASSDAGRPYEQYF. CDR3 DNA sequence: TGCGCCAGCAGTGACGCGGGTAGACCCTACGAGCAGTACTTC.

This sequence joins TRBV6-5 and TRBJ1-1; no firm D call. The ends were cut back, 2 bases at V and 3 bases at J, with 7 bases in the middle. The CDR3 runs 13 residues. Germline V lookup: CDR1 MNHEY, CDR2 SVGAGI. CDR3 DNA sequence: TGTGCCAGCAGTTACGTTGAGTACACTGAAGCTTTCTTT. Its protein product is CASSYVEYTEAFF.

This chain uses TRBV7-9 with TRBJ2-3; D is unresolved. The length of the CDR3 is 19 residues. The ends were cut back, 1 base at V and 0 bases at J, with 20 bases in the middle. From germline, CDR1 is SEHNR and CDR2 FQNEAQ (reference sequence). CDR3 sequence (DNA): TGTGCCAGCAGCTTAGTAAGGGTTGCAGCCGAGACTAGCACAGATACGCAGTATTTT. Its translation is CASSLVRVAAETSTDTQYF.

This chain connects TRBV7-6 to TRBJ2-1; D may correspond to TRBD1 or TRBD2 (5 bases each). Germline V gene sequence: CDR1 SGHVS, CDR2 FNYEAQ. V lost 3 bases to trimming and J lost 10 bases, with 10 bases between them. The CDR3 has 12 amino acids. The CDR3 DNA follows: TGTGCCAGCAGCTTTAGTGGGGACGAGCAGTTCTTC. Its protein product is CASSFSGDEQFF.

This chain joins TRBV4-3 and TRBJ2-5; the D gene could be TRBD1 or TRBD2 (6 bases each). The last part of the DNA fits TRBJ2-7 better; the J call may be wrong. CDR1 and CDR2 (germline): LGHNA, YSLEER. This CDR3 has 13 amino acids. The CDR3 spells CASSQGLGGEQYF. The CDR3 DNA reads TGCGCCAGCAGCCAAGGACTAGGGGGCGAGCAGTACTTC.

The CDR3, as DNA: TGTGCCAGCAGCGTAGAGGGGGGAGGGCCATACAATGAGCAGTTCTTC. This translates into CASSVEGGGPYNEQFF. V usage is TRBV9 and J usage is TRBJ2-1; possibly TRBD2 for D (7 bases). Germline CDR1 reads SGDLS; CDR2 reads YYNGEE. The V gene lost 0 bases and the J gene lost 4 bases, with 14 bases spanning the gap. The CDR3 extends over 16 amino acids.

The chain links TRBV27 to TRBJ2-7; D call uncertain. Trimming removed 5 bases from V and 5 bases from J, with 16 bases in between. Germline CDR1 MNHEY, CDR2 SMNVEV (reference sequence). The CDR3 totals 14 residues. The CDR3 sequence: CASSPNQRADEQYF. CDR3 bases: TGTGCCAGCAGTCCCAATCAGCGTGCTGACGAGCAGTACTTC.

The chain employs TRBV29-1 and TRBJ2-2; the D gene is possibly TRBD1 (6 bases). From germline, CDR1 is SQVTM and CDR2 ANQGSEA. This CDR3 contains 15 residues. The V and J ends lost 4 bases and 4 bases respectively, with 16 bases between them. DNA of the CDR3: TGCAGCGTTGGAGACAGGCCTGAACCCACCGGGGAGCTGTTTTTT. The encoded protein is CSVGDRPEPTGELFF.

The V call is TRBV7-9, the J call TRBJ2-7, with a weak D call TRBD1 (5 bases). CDR1 is SEHNR and CDR2 is FQNEAQ in the germline V gene (reference sequence). The V and J ends lost 3 bases and 4 bases respectively, with 7 bases between them. This CDR3 comprises 12 residues. The CDR3 region is CASSLTAYEQYF. CDR3 nucleotide sequence: TGTGCCAGCAGCTTGACAGCGTACGAGCAGTACTTC.

The genes are TRBV7-9 and TRBJ2-1, with 7 positions matching TRBD2. This CDR3 comprises 15 residues. The ends lost 2 bases at V and 4 bases at J; junction bases unmatched: 5. Germline V gene data show CDR1 as SEHNR and CDR2 as FQNEAQ (reference sequence). CDR3: CASSLSPSGYNEQFF. Written as DNA, the CDR3 is TGTGCCAGCAGCTTATCTCCTAGCGGTTACAATGAGCAGTTCTTC.

The CDR3 bases are TGTGCCAGCAGGAGAAGGGCGAATACCTACGAGCAGTACTTC. This gives the protein CASRRRANTYEQYF. The genes are TRBV6-5 and TRBJ2-7, with D hard to call. With 6 bases removed from V and 2 bases from J, the gap between germline ends came to 14 bases. CDR1 and CDR2 (germline): MNHEY, SVGAGI. The CDR3 runs 14 residues.

This clone has only a few counts. The genes are TRBV28 and TRBJ1-1; possible D gene TRBD1, 5 bases. CDR3 length equals 14 residues. V lost 3 bases, J lost 1 base, and 9 bases lay in between. Germline CDR1 MDHEN, CDR2 SYDVKM. The CDR3 nucleotides are TGTGCCAGCAGTTTCCGGGACCCGAACACTGAAGCTTTCTTT. The encoded protein is CASSFRDPNTEAFF. Drawing the rest from reference TRBV28 and TRBJ1-1, the complete variable domain is DVKVTQSSRYLVKRTGEKVFLECVQDMDHENMFWYRQDPGLGLRLIYFSYDVKMKEKGDIPEGYSVSREKKERFSLILESASTNQTSMYLCASSFRDPNTEAFFGQGTRLTVV.

The chain combines TRBV29-1 with TRBJ2-1; TRBD1 matches 9 bases. V trimming: 7 bases; J trimming: 4 bases; junction bases outside the gene matches: 14. Germline assignment: CDR1 SQVTM and CDR2 ANQGSEA. This CDR3 is built from 16 residues. The CDR3 loop reads CSAAGTGSLPYNEQFF. The CDR3 nucleotides are TGCAGCGCCGCCGGGACAGGGTCACTACCGTACAATGAGCAGTTCTTC.

The chain links TRBV28 to TRBJ1-5, with D maybe TRBD1 (6 bases). V dropped 6 bases and J dropped 3 bases, with 15 bases sitting between them. This CDR3 is built from 15 residues. The germline V gene has CDR1 MDHEN and CDR2 SYDVKM. The CDR3 DNA follows: TGTGCCAGCAGACGGGGGGCGACTAACAATCAGCCCCAGCATTTT. It translates to CASRRGATNNQPQHF.

This sequence joins TRBV6-5 and TRBJ1-2; maybe TRBD1 (5 bases). The V gene lost 6 bases and the J gene lost 8 bases, with 13 bases spanning the gap. The CDR3 is 12 residues long. Per germline, CDR1 MNHEY and CDR2 SVGAGI. Here the CDR3 reads CASRTQGGGYTF. CDR3 nucleotide sequence: TGTGCCAGCAGGACCCAGGGTGGGGGCTACACCTTC.

This clone has more than one count but fewer than ten. The genes are TRBV6-1 and TRBJ1-2; 9 positions agree with TRBD1. CDR1 is MNHNS and CDR2 is SASEGT in the germline V gene. The CDR3 runs 16 residues. V dropped 1 base and J dropped 5; count of bases not matched to a gene: 8. In DNA, the CDR3 is TGTGCCAGCAGTGAAGTTACCGGGACAGGGCATTATGGCTACACCTTC. This codes for CASSEVTGTGHYGYTF.

This clone was recorded a few times. The V and J genes are TRBV6-1 and TRBJ2-5; TRBD2 aligns across 7 bases. The V gene's germline CDR1 is MNHNS and CDR2 SASEGT. CDR3 length: 13 amino acids. Germline trimming cut 8 bases from V and 7 bases from J; bases unmatched to any gene: 10. DNA of the CDR3: TGTGCCAGCTCGTGGAGCGGGGATAGGACCCAGTACTTC. Translating gives CASSWSGDRTQYF.

Comments on this clone: The germline gene is not matched at one end of the junction; a read error may be the cause. The chain joins TRBV7-2 to TRBJ2-7; a possible D gene is TRBD2 (7 bases). Germline V CDR1 and CDR2: SGHTA, FQGNSA. This CDR3 is 17 amino acids long. The CDR3 region is CASSQAPGGGASYEQYF. The CDR3 DNA reads TGCGCCAGCAGCCAAGCTCCCGGAGGGGGGGCGTCCTACGAGCAGTACTTC.

V is TRBV9 and J is TRBJ1-1; D gene unclear. The V and J ends lost 0 bases and 8 bases respectively, with 11 bases between them. The CDR3 extends over 13 amino acids. CDR1 is SGDLS and CDR2 is YYNGEE in the germline V gene. CDR3: CASSVDDLPEAFF. Here the CDR3 DNA reads TGTGCCAGCAGCGTAGATGACTTACCGGAAGCTTTCTTT.

On this clone: A far larger clone is a single base away, which makes a read error likely. The chain links TRBV1 to TRBJ1-6. TRBV1 is recorded as a pseudogene. The CDR3 consists of 17 residues. CDR3 region: CTSSPEASSSYNSPLHF. DNA for the CDR3: TGCACCAGCAGCCCTGAGGCTTCCAGCTCCTATAATTCACCCCTCCACTTT.

This clone was detected a few times. This chain uses TRBV7-9 with TRBJ2-1; 10 bases agree with TRBD2. Looked up from germline, CDR1 is SEHNR and CDR2 is FQNEAQ (reference sequence). V gave up 7 bases and J gave up 8 bases; unmatched junction bases: 14. There are 16 residues in the CDR3. CDR3 loop: CASTLRTAGGNDEQFF. In DNA, the CDR3 is TGTGCCAGCACCCTTAGGACAGCGGGAGGGAACGATGAGCAGTTCTTC.

The chain uses TRBV28 and TRBJ1-5; TRBD1 matches at 7 bases. The J segment lost 4 bases and the V segment lost 4 bases, leaving 4 bases of the junction unmatched. Per the germline V gene, CDR1 is MDHEN and CDR2 is SYDVKM. The CDR3 is 14 amino acids. CDR3 protein: CASSSGGGNQPQHF. The CDR3 nucleotides read TGTGCCAGCAGTTCAGGGGGGGGGAATCAGCCCCAGCATTTT.

V usage is TRBV7-6 and J usage is TRBJ1-1, with D unclear. This CDR3 comprises 13 residues. Per the germline V gene, CDR1 is SGHVS and CDR2 is FNYEAQ. Trimming took 6 bases from V and 0 from J, leaving 8 bases between them. The CDR3 DNA sequence: TGTGCCAGCAGTCCGGACGTGAACACTGAAGCTTTCTTT. It codes for CASSPDVNTEAFF.